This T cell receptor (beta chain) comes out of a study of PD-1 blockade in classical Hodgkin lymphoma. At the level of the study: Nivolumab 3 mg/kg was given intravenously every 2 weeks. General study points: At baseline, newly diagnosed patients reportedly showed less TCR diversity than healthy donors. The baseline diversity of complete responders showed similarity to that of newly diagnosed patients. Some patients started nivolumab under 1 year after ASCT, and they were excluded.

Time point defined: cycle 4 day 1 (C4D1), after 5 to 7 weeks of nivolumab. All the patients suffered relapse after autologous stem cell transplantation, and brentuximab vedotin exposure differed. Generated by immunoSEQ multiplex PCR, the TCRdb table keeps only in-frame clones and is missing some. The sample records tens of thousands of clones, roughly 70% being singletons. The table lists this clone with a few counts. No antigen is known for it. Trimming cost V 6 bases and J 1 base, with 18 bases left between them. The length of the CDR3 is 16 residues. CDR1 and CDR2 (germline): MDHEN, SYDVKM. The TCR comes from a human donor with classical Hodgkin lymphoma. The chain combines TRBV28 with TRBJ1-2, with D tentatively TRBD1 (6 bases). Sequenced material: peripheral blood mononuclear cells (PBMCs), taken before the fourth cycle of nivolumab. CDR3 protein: CASRPRTDSLNYGYTF. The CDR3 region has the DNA TGTGCCAGCAGACCTAGGACAGACTCCCTTAACTATGGCTACACCTTC.